This T cell receptor (beta chain) is drawn from a study of Graves' ophthalmopathy and Graves' hyperthyroidism. Ten or more counts support this clonotype. Beta-chain TCR CDR3 regions were amplified from RNA transcripts. First-round RT-PCR employed HTBI primers, with a second-round multiplex PCR after it. A single record per CDR3 protein comes from TCRdb applying MiXCR to the multiplex PCR reads. The table lists about half a million distinct CDR3 sequences, around an eighth of them singletons. The germline CDR1 and CDR2 sequences are KGHDR and SFDVKD. J gave up 5 bases and V 2 bases, and 2 bases lay outside the gene matches. The CDR3 covers 15 residues.

The specimen sequenced was blood. This clonotype originated in a woman aged 30 to 39 with Graves' ophthalmopathy. J is TRBJ2-2 and V is TRBV24-1, with 9 bases identical to TRBD1. The CDR3 bases are TGTGCCACCAGTGATTCCGGGACAGGGACCGGGGAGCTGTTTTTT. Its translation: CATSDSGTGTGELFF.